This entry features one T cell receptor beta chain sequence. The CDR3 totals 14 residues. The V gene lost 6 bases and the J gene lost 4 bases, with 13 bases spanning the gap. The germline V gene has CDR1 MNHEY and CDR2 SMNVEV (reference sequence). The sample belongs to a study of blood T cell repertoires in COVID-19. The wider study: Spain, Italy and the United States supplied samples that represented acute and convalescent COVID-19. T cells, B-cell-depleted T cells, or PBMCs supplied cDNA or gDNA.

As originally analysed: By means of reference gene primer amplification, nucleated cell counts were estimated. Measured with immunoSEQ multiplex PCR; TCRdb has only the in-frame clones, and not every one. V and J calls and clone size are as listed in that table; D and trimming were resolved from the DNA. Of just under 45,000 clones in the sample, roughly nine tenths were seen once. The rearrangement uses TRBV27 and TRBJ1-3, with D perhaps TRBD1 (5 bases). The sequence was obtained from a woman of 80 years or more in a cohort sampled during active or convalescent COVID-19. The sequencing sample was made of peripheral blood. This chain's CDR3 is CASRPGGSGNTIYF. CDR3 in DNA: TGTGCCAGCAGGCCCGGGGGATCCGGAAACACCATATATTTT.